This T cell receptor (beta chain) was observed in a study of blood T cell repertoires in COVID-19. Per the authors' pipeline: Reference gene primer amplification in the assay estimated nucleated cell counts. Here immunoSEQ multiplex PCR was the method, and the copy in TCRdb shows in-frame clones only, minus some. That table supplies the V and J calls and clone size; D and trimming were determined from the DNA. Here the sample spans 80,000 to 130,000 clones, over 75% being singletons. This CDR3 is built from 15 residues. With V trimmed by 3 bases and J by 7 bases, 9 bases remained unmatched. CDR1 and CDR2 (germline): SGDLS, YYNGEE.

The sequence was collected from a woman aged 55 to 70 with acute or convalescent COVID-19. The rearrangement links TRBV9 to TRBJ2-3; 9 positions agree with TRBD2. The sequenced material came from peripheral blood. The CDR3 nucleotides read TGTGCCAGCAGCGCCGCCGGGACTAGCTCTAATACGCAGTATTTT. Translating gives CASSAAGTSSNTQYF.